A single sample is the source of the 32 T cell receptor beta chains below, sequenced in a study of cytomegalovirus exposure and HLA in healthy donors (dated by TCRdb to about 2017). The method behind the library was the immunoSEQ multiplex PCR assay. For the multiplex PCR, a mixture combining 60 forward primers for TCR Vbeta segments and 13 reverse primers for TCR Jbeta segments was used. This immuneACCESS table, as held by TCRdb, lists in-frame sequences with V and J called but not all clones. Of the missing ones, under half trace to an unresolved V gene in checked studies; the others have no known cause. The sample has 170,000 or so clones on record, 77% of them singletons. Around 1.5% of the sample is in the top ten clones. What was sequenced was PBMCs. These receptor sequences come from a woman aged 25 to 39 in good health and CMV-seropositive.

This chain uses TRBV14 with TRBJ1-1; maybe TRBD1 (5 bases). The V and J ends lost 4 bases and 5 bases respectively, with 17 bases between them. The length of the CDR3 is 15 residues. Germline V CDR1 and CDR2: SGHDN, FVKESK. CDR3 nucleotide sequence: TGTGCCAGCAGCCCTAAGTTTGGGGCTTGGACTGAAGCTTTCTTT. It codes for CASSPKFGAWTEAFF.

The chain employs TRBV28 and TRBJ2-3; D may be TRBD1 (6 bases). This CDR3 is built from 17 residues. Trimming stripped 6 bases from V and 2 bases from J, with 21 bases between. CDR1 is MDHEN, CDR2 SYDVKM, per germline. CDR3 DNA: TGTGCCAGCAGACCGAACCTCCGGGACATAGACACAGATACGCAGTATTTT. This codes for CASRPNLRDIDTDTQYF.

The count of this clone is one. CDR3 residues: CATSRLLTSVLNEQYF. The CDR3 DNA sequence: TGTGCCACCAGCAGACTGCTCACTAGCGTTCTTAACGAGCAGTACTTC. The chain combines TRBV15 with TRBJ2-7, with 7 nucleotides matching TRBD2. Per germline, CDR1 LNHNV and CDR2 YYDKDF (reference sequence). Trimming cost V 2 bases and J 5 bases; bases outside gene matches: 12. The CDR3 runs 16 residues.

Here the CDR3 DNA reads TGTGCCAGCAGTTACATTAGCGGGAGACTATACAATGAGCAGTTCTTC. Protein sequence: CASSYISGRLYNEQFF. This rearrangement joins TRBV6-5 to TRBJ2-1, with 9 bases fitting TRBD2. V lost 2 bases to trimming and J lost 4 bases; unmatched junction nucleotides: 6. CDR1 is MNHEY and CDR2 is SVGAGI in the germline V gene. The CDR3 totals 16 residues.

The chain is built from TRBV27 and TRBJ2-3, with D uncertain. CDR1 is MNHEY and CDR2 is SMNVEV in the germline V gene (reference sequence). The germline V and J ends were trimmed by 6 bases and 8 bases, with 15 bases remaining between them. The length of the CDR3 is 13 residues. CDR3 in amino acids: CASRTGQTGTQYF. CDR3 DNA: TGTGCCAGCAGGACGGGTCAGACGGGTACGCAGTATTTT.

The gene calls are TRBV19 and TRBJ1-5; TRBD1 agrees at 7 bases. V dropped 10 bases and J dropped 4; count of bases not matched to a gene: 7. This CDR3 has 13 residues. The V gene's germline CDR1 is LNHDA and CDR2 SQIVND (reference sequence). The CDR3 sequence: CATSDRKNQPQHF. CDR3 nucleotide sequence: TGTGCCACCTCGGACAGGAAAAATCAGCCCCAGCATTTT. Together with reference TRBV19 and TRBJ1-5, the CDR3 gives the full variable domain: DGGITQSPKYLFRKEGQNVTLSCEQNLNHDAMYWYRQDPGQGLRLIYYSQIVNDFQKGDIAEGYSVSREKKESFPLTVTSAQKNPTAFYLCATSDRKNQPQHFGDGTRLSIL.

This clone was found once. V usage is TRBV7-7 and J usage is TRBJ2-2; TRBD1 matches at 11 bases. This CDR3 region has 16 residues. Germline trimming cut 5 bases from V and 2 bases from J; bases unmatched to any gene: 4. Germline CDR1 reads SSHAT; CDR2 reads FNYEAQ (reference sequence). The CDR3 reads CASSPRTGGNTGELFF. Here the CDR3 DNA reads TGTGCCAGCAGCCCCAGGACAGGGGGCAACACCGGGGAGCTGTTTTTT.

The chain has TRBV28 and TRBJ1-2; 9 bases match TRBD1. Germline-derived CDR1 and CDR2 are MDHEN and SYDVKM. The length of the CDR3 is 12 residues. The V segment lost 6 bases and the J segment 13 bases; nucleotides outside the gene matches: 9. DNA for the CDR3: TGTGCCAGCAGCCCGGACAGGGGCTTGGGCACCTTC. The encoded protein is CASSPDRGLGTF.

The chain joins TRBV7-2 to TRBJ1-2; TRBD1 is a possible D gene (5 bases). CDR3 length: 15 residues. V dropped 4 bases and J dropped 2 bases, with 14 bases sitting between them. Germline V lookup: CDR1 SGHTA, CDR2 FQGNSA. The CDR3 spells CASSSQSQGNYGYTF. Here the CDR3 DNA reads TGTGCCAGCAGCTCCCAGTCCCAGGGCAACTATGGCTACACCTTC.

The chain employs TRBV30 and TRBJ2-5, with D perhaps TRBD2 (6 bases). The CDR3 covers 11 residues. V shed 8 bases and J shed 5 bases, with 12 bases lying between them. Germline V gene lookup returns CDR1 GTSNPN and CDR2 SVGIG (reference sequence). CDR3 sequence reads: CALREMETQYF. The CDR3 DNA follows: TGTGCCCTACGGGAGATGGAGACCCAGTACTTC. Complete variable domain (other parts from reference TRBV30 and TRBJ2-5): SQTIHQWPATLVQPVGSPLSLECTVEGTSNPNLYWYRQAAGRGLQLLFYSVGIGQISSEVPQNLSASRPQDRQFILSSKKLLLSDSGFYLCALREMETQYFGPGTRLLVL.

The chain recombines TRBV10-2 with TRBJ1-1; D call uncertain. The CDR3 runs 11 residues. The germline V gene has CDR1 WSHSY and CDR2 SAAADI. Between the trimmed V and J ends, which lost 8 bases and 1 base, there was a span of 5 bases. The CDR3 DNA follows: TGCGCCAGCTCGTCGAACACTGAAGCTTTCTTT. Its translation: CASSSNTEAFF.

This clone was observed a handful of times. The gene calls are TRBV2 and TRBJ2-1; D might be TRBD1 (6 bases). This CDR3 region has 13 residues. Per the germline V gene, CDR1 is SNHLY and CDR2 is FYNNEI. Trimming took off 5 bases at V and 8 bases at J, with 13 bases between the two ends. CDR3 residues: CASSLGAVYEQFF. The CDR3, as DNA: TGTGCCAGCAGTCTGGGGGCAGTCTATGAGCAGTTCTTC.

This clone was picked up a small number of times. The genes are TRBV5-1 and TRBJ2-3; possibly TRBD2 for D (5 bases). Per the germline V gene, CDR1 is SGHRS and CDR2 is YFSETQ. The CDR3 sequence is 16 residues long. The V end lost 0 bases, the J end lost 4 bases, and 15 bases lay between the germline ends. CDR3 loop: CASSLEGGRGADTQYF. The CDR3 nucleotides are TGCGCCAGCAGCTTGGAGGGCGGGCGAGGAGCAGATACGCAGTATTTT.

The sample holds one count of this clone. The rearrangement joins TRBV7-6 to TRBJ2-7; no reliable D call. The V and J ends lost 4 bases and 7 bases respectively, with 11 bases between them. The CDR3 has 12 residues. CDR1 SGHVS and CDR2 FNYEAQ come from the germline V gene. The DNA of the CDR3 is TGTGCCAGCAGCTCGCCGGGTGGTGAGCAGTACTTC. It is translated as CASSSPGGEQYF.

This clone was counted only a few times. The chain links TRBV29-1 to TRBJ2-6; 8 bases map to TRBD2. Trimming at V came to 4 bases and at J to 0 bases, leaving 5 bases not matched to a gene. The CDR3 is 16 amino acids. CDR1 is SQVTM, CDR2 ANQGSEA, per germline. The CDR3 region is CSVVRGGNSGANVLTF. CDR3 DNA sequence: TGCAGCGTTGTTCGGGGGGGGAACTCTGGGGCCAACGTCCTGACTTTC.

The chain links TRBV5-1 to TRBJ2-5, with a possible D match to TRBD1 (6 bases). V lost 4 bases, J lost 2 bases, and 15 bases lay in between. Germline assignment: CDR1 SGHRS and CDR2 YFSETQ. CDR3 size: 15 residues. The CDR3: CASSPRDTLQETQYF. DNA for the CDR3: TGCGCCAGCAGCCCCCGGGACACCCTTCAAGAGACCCAGTACTTC.

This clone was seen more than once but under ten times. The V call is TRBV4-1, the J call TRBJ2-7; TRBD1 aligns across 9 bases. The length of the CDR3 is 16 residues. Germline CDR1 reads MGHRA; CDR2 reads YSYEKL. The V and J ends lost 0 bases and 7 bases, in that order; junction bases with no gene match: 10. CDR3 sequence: CASSQDFTGGFLEQYF. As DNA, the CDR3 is TGCGCCAGCAGCCAAGATTTCACAGGGGGCTTTTTGGAGCAGTACTTC.

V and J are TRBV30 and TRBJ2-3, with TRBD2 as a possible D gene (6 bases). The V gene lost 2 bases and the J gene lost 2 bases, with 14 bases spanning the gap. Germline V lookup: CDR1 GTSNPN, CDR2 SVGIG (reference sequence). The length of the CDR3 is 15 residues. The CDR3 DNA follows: TGTGCCTGGAGTAGACTAGGGCAGGACACAGATACGCAGTATTTT. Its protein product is CAWSRLGQDTDTQYF.

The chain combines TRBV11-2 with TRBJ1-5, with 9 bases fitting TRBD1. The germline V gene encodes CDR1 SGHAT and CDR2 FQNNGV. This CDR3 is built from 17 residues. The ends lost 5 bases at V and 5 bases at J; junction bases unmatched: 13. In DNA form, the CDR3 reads TGTGCCAGCAGCCGGGACAGGGCCCCTCATGGCGATCAGCCCCAGCATTTT. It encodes CASSRDRAPHGDQPQHF.

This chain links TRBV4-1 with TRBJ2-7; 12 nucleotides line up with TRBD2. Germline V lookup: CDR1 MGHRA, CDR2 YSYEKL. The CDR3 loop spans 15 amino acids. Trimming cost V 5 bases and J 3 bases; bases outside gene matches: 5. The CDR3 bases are TGCGCCAGCAGCGGCGGACTAGCGGGGCACTACGAGCAGTACTTC. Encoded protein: CASSGGLAGHYEQYF.

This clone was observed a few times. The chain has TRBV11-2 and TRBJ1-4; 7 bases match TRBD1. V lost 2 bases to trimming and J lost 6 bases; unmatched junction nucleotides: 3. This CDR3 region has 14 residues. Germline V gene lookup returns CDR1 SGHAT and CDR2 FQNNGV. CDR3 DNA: TGTGCCAGCAGCTTATACAGGGGATATGAAAAACTGTTTTTT. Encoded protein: CASSLYRGYEKLFF. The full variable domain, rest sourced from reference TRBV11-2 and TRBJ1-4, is EAGVAQSPRYKIIEKRQSVAFWCNPISGHATLYWYQQILGQGPKLLIQFQNNGVVDDSQLPKDRFSAERLKGVDSTLKIQPAKLEDSAVYLCASSLYRGYEKLFFGSGTQLSVL.

In nucleotides, the CDR3 is TGTGCCAGCATCCTTACTCCGGACAGGCCCAGAGGCTACACCTTC. Protein sequence: CASILTPDRPRGYTF. The chain recombines TRBV6-1 with TRBJ1-2, with TRBD1 matching over 7 bases. Germline V CDR1 and CDR2: MNHNS, SASEGT. This CDR3 region has 15 residues. J gave up 8 bases and V 7 bases, and 16 bases lay outside the gene matches.

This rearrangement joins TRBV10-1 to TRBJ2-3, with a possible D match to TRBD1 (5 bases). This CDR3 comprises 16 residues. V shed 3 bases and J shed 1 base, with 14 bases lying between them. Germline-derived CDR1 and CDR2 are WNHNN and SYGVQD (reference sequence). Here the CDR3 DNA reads TGCGCCAGCAGTGATGGGGCGAGCTGGGGCACAGATACGCAGTATTTT. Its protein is CASSDGASWGTDTQYF.

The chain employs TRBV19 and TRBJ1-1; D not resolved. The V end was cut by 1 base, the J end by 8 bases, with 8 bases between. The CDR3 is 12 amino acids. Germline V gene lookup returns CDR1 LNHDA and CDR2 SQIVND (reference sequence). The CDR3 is CASSIGPQEAFF. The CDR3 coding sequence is TGTGCCAGTAGTATAGGACCACAGGAAGCTTTCTTT.

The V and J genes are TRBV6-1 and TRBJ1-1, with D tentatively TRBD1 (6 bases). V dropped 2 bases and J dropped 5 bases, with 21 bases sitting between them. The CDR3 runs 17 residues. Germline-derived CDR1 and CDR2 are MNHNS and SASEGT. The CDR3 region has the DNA TGTGCCAGCAGTGAAAGGATAGGGGGTTGGATGCGGACTGAAGCTTTCTTT. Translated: CASSERIGGWMRTEAFF.

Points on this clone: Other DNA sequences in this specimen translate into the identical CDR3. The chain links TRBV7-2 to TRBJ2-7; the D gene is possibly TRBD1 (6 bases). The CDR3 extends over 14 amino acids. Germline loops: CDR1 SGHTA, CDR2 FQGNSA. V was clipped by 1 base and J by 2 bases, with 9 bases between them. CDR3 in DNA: TGTGCCAGCAGCTTAGGAGGGGGACCCTACGAGCAGTACTTC. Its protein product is CASSLGGGPYEQYF.

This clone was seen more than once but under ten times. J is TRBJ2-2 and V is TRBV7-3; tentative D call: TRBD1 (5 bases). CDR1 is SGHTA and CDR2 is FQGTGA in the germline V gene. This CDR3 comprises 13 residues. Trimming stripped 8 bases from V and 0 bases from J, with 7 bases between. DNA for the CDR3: TGTGCCAGCCAGGGCCCGAACACCGGGGAGCTGTTTTTT. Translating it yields CASQGPNTGELFF.

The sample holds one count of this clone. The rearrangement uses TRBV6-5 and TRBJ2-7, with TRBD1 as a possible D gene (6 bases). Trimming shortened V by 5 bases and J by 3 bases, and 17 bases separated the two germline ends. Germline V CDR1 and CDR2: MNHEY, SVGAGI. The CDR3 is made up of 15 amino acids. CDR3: CASSTTTGFYYEQYF. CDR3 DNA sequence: TGTGCCAGCAGTACTACCACAGGGTTTTACTACGAGCAGTACTTC.

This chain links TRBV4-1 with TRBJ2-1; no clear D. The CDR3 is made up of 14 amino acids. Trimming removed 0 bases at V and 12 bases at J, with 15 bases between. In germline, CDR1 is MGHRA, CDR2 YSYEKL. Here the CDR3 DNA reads TGCGCCAGCAGCCAAGACGGTTCCCCCCTTGGGCAGTTCTTC. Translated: CASSQDGSPLGQFF.

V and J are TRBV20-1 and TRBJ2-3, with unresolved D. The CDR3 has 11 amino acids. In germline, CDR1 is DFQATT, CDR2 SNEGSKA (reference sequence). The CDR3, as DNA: TGCGCATGCCTACTCTCAGATACGCAGTATTTT. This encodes CACLLSDTQYF.

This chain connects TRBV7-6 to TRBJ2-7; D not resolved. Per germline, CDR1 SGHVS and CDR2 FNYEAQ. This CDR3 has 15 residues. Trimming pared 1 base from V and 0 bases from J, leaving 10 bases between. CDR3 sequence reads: CASSLDDGPSYEQYF. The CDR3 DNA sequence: TGTGCCAGCAGCTTAGATGATGGGCCCTCCTACGAGCAGTACTTC.

Here the CDR3 DNA reads TGTGCCAGCAGAGGAGGGGTAGGAGCTTTTTATGGCTACACCTTC. This codes for CASRGGVGAFYGYTF. J is TRBJ1-2 and V is TRBV27; D perhaps matches TRBD1 (5 bases). Looked up from germline, CDR1 is MNHEY and CDR2 is SMNVEV (reference sequence). The CDR3 sequence is 15 residues long. Trimming removed 6 bases at V and 5 bases at J, with 19 bases between.